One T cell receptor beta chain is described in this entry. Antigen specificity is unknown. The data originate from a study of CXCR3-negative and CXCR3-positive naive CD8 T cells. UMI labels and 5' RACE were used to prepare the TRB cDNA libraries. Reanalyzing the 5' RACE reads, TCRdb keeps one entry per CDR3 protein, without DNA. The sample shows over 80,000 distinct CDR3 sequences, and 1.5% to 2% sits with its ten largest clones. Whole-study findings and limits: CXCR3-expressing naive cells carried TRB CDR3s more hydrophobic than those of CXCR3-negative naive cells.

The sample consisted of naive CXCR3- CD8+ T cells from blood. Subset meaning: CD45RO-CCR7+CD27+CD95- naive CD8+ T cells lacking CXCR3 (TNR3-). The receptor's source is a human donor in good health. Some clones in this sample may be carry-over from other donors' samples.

The CDR3 loop is CSGTHPNTDTQYF. The chain recombines TRBV29-1 with TRBJ2-3. CDR3 length equals 13 residues. Germline-derived CDR1 and CDR2 are SQVTM and ANQGSEA.